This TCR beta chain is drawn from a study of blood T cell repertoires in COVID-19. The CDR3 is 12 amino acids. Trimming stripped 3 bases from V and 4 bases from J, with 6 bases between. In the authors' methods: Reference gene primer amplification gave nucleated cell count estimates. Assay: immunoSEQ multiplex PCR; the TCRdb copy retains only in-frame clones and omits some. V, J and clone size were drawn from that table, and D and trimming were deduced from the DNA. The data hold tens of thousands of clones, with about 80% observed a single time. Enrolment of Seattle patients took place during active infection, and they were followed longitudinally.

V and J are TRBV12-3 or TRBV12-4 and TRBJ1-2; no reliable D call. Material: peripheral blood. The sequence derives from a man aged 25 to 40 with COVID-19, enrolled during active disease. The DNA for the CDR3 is TGTGCCAGCAGTTTGGAGGGCTATGGCTACACCTTC. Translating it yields CASSLEGYGYTF.